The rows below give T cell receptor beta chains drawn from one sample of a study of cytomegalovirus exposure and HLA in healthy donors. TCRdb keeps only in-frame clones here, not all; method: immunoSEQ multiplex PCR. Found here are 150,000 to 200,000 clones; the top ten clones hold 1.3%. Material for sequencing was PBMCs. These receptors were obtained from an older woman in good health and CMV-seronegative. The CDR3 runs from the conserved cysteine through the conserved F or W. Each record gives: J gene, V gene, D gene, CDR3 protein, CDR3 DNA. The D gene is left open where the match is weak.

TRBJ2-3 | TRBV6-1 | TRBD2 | CASIGLAGRSDTQYF | TGTGCCAGCATTGGACTAGCGGGGAGGTCAGATACGCAGTATTTT
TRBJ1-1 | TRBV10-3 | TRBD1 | CAISSSGTGVWNTEAFF | TGTGCCATCAGTTCTTCCGGGACAGGGGTCTGGAACACTGAAGCTTTCTTT
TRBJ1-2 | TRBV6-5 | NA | CASRAREGYGYTF | TGTGCCAGCAGGGCTCGTGAGGGTTATGGCTACACCTTC
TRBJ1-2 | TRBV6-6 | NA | CASSYVRQATNFGYTF | TGTGCCAGCAGTTACGTCCGACAGGCGACTAACTTTGGCTACACCTTC
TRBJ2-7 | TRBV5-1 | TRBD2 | CASSLEIAGVYEQYF | TGCGCCAGCAGCCTGGAGATAGCGGGAGTATACGAGCAGTACTTC
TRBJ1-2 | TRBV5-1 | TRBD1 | CASGVVGGDYGYTF | TGCGCCAGCGGGGTGGTAGGGGGCGACTATGGCTACACCTTC
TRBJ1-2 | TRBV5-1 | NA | CASSLKGGFNNYGYTF | TGCGCCAGCAGCTTGAAAGGGGGATTTAACAACTATGGCTACACCTTC
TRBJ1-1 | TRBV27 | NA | CASSLRSGTEAFF | TGTGCCAGCAGTTTAAGATCCGGCACTGAAGCTTTCTTT
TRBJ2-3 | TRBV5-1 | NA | CASSLGADTQYF | TGCGCCAGCAGCTTAGGGGCAGATACGCAGTATTTT
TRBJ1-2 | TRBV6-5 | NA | CASSPQQSSYGYTF | TGTGCCAGCAGCCCACAACAGTCTTCCTATGGCTACACCTTC
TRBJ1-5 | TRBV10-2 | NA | CASSLTGDQPQHF | TGCGCCAGCAGTCTGACAGGCGATCAGCCCCAGCATTTT
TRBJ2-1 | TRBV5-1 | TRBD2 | CASSLPLAASYNEQFF | TGCGCCAGCAGCCTTCCCCTAGCGGCCTCCTACAATGAGCAGTTCTTC
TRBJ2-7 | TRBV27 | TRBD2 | CASSPQGTSGISSFYEQYF | TGTGCCAGCAGTCCACAAGGGACTAGCGGGATATCATCTTTCTACGAGCAGTACTTC
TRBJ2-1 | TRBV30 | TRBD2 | CAWSVGGGRACEQFF | TGTGCCTGGAGTGTAGGCGGCGGGAGGGCCTGTGAGCAGTTCTTC
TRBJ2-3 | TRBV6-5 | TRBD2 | CASRTSGILWDTQYF | TGTGCCAGCAGGACTAGCGGGATCCTCTGGGATACGCAGTATTTT
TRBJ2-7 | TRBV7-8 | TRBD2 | CASSASGRAASYEQYF | TGTGCCAGCAGTGCTAGCGGGAGGGCCGCCTCCTACGAGCAGTACTTC
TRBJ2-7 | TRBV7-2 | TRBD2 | CASSFVLAGGSEQYF | TGTGCCAGCAGCTTCGTACTAGCGGGGGGTTCCGAGCAGTACTTC
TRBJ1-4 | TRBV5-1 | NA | CASQEGVNEKLFF | TGCGCCAGCCAAGAAGGGGTAAATGAAAAACTGTTTTTT
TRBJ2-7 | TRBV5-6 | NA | CASSSSGSYEQYF | TGTGCCAGCAGCTCCAGTGGTTCCTACGAGCAGTACTTC
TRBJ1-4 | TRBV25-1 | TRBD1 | CAEHPRTGVPYHEKLFF | TGTGCCGAGCACCCAAGGACAGGGGTCCCTTATCATGAAAAACTGTTTTTT
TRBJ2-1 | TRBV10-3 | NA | CAISDPRLDEQFF | TGTGCCATCAGTGACCCCAGACTGGATGAGCAGTTCTTC
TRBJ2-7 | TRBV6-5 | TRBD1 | CASRQDRVPYEQYF | TGTGCCAGCAGGCAAGACAGGGTACCGTACGAGCAGTACTTC
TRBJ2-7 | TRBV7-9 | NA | CASSPPRTRQAVYEQYF | TGTGCCAGCAGCCCCCCCCGAACTAGACAGGCCGTCTACGAGCAGTACTTC
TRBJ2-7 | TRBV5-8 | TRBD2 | CASSLAGGAYEQYF | TGTGCCAGCAGCTTAGCGGGGGGGGCCTACGAGCAGTACTTC
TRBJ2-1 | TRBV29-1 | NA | CSAWAGPYNEQFF | TGCAGCGCCTGGGCGGGACCCTACAATGAGCAGTTCTTC
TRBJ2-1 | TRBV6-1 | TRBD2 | CASSEALTSGRNEQFF | TGTGCCAGCAGTGAAGCTCTGACTAGCGGGAGAAATGAGCAGTTCTTC
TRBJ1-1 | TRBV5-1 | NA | CASSPQTEAEAFF | TGCGCCAGCAGCCCTCAGACAGAAGCTGAAGCTTTCTTT
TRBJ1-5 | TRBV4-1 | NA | CASSQEGGGGNQPQHF | TGCGCCAGCAGCCAAGAGGGGGGAGGTGGCAATCAGCCCCAGCATTTT
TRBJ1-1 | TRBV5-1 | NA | CASSFDRMNTEAFF | TGCGCCAGCAGCTTCGACAGGATGAACACTGAAGCTTTCTTT
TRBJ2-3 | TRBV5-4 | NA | CASSPAGLASTDTQYF | TGTGCCAGCAGCCCCGCGGGCCTCGCCTCCACAGATACGCAGTATTTT
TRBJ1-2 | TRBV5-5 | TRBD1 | CASSLGQGTGYTF | TGTGCCAGCAGCCTAGGACAGGGTACTGGCTACACCTTC
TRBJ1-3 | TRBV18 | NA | CASQGSSRSSGNTIYF | TGTGCCAGCCAGGGGTCCAGTAGGAGCTCTGGAAACACCATATATTTT
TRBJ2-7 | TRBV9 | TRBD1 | CASSDNPRDSSYEQYF | TGTGCCAGCAGCGATAACCCACGGGACAGCTCCTACGAGCAGTACTTC
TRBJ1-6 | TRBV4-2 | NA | CASSQDLGAGTPNSPLHF | TGTGCCAGCAGCCAAGATCTGGGGGCCGGCACCCCTAATTCACCCCTCCACTTT
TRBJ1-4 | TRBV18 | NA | CASSPGQRSEKLFF | TGTGCCAGCTCACCCGGTCAAAGGAGTGAAAAACTGTTTTTT
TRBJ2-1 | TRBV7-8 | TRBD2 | CASSQSGDYNEQFF | TGTGCCAGCAGCCAAAGCGGGGACTACAATGAGCAGTTCTTC
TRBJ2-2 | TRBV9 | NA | CASSKQGSVTGELFF | TGTGCCAGCAGCAAACAGGGATCGGTCACCGGGGAGCTGTTTTTT
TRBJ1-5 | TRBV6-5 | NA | CASRRTPNQPQHF | TGTGCCAGCCGTCGAACACCTAATCAGCCCCAGCATTTT
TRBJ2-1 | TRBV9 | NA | CASSRQMVTDNEQFF | TGTGCCAGCAGCCGACAGATGGTAACTGACAATGAGCAGTTCTTC
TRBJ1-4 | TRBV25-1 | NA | CASSDGVDSRNEKLFF | TGTGCCAGCAGTGACGGGGTGGATAGTCGTAATGAAAAACTGTTTTTT
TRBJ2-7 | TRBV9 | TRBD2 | CASSRTSGVGEQYF | TGTGCCAGCAGTCGGACTAGCGGGGTTGGGGAGCAGTACTTC
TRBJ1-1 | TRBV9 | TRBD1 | CASSPGTGEPEAFF | TGTGCCAGCAGCCCCGGGACAGGGGAGCCTGAAGCTTTCTTT
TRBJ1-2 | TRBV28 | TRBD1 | CASSRTGYGYTF | TGTGCCAGCAGCCGGACAGGGTATGGCTACACCTTC
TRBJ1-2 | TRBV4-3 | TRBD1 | CASSREGAGAYGYTF | TGCGCCAGCAGCCGCGAGGGGGCCGGAGCCTATGGCTACACCTTC
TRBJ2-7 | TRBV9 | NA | CASSWGVGYEQYF | TGTGCCAGCAGCTGGGGGGTAGGCTACGAGCAGTACTTC
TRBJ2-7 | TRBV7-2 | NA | CASSLTGTYYEQYF | TGTGCCAGCAGCTTAACAGGGACCTACTACGAGCAGTACTTC